This is a list of T cell receptor beta chains from one sample in a study of blood T cell repertoires in COVID-19. Sequenced by immunoSEQ multiplex PCR; TCRdb stores in-frame clones only, minus some. Of 250,000 to 350,000 clones in the sample, roughly 84% were seen once. The specimen sequenced was peripheral blood. Receptors originate from a person aged 65 to 79 with COVID-19, enrolled during active disease. The CDR3 runs from the conserved cysteine through the conserved F or W. The D gene is left open where the match is weak. For some rows the clone size is stated as once, few or many, or as a class when expanded; others skip it.

TRBJ2-5 | - | TRBV24-1 | - | CATSISTSETQYF | TGTGCCACCAGTATATCAACATCCGAGACCCAGTACTTC
TRBJ1-2 | - | TRBV19 | - | CASAVTGSYGYTF | TGTGCCAGCGCGGTCACAGGGAGCTATGGCTACACCTTC
TRBJ2-1 | - | TRBV9 | - | CASSGLQGPDNEQFF | TGTGCCAGCAGCGGATTACAGGGACCGGATAATGAGCAGTTCTTC
TRBJ1-6 | - | TRBV7-2 | - | CASSTGFRDSPLHF | TGTGCCAGCAGCACAGGGTTCCGTGATTCACCCCTCCACTTT
TRBJ1-3 | - | TRBV4-3 | few | CASSQVSSGSGNTIYF | TGCGCCAGCAGCCAAGTGAGCAGCGGCTCTGGAAACACCATATATTTT
TRBJ2-5 | TRBD2 | TRBV5-1 | - | CASSGGSSAGGPRGTQYF | TGCGCCAGCAGCGGGGGTAGTTCAGCGGGAGGGCCTCGGGGGACCCAGTACTTC
TRBJ1-6 | - | TRBV28 | once | CASSPSYNSPLHF | TGTGCCAGCAGTCCCTCTTATAATTCACCCCTCCACTTT
TRBJ2-5 | TRBD2 | TRBV4-3 | - | CASSQGSGSREQYF | TGCGCCAGCAGCCAAGGTAGCGGGAGCCGGGAGCAGTACTTC
TRBJ1-2 | - | TRBV5-3 | - | CARSTYLRGSIIPLNYGYTF | TGTGCCAGAAGCACCTATCTTCGGGGTAGCATCATCCCATTAAACTATGGCTACACCTTC
TRBJ2-1 | - | TRBV27 | - | CASRGLPHSYNEQFF | TGTGCCAGCAGGGGACTTCCTCACTCCTACAATGAGCAGTTCTTC
TRBJ2-7 | - | TRBV7-2 | once | CASSLHAGSSYEQYF | TGTGCCAGCAGCTTACACGCGGGGAGCTCCTACGAGCAGTACTTC
TRBJ2-7 | TRBD2 | TRBV12-3/TRBV12-4 | - | CASQREIGTEQYF | TGTGCCAGTCAGCGGGAGATTGGCACGGAGCAGTACTTC
TRBJ2-5 | TRBD1 | TRBV30 | - | CAWGRGQGAQETQYF | TGTGCCTGGGGCCGGGGACAGGGGGCTCAAGAGACCCAGTACTTC
TRBJ2-1 | TRBD2 | TRBV28 | - | CASSHGLAKNEQFF | TGTGCCAGCAGTCACGGACTAGCTAAAAATGAGCAGTTCTTC
TRBJ2-5 | - | TRBV7-2 | once | CASSLWGLEGLETQYF | TGTGCCAGCAGCTTATGGGGTCTCGAGGGTTTAGAGACCCAGTACTTC